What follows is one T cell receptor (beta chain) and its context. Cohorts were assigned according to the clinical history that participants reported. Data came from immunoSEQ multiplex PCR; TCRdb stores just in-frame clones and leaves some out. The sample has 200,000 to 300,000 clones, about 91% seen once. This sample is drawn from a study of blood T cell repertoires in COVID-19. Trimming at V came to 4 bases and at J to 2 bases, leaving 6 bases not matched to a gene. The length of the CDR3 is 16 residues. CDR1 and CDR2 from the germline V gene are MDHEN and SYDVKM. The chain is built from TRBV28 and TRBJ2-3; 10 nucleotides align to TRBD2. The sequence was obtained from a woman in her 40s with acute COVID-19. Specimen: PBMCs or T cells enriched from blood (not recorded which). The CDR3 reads CASSSPGLAYTDTQYF. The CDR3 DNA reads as TGTGCCAGCAGTTCTCCGGGACTAGCGTACACAGATACGCAGTATTTT.